This passage covers 13 T cell receptor beta chains from one sample sequenced in a study of cytomegalovirus exposure and HLA in healthy donors. With 60 Vbeta and 13 Jbeta primers, the PCR was carried out. TCRdb's copy holds only in-frame clones and misses some; the assay was immunoSEQ multiplex PCR. The data hold some 140,000 clones, with more than 75% observed a single time. Sequences were obtained from PBMCs. These TCRs come from a woman between 50 and 59 years old in good health and CMV-seropositive.

V is TRBV11-2 and J is TRBJ2-3, with D possibly matching TRBD2 (6 bases). Germline lookup yields CDR1 SGHAT and CDR2 FQNNGV. The V and J ends lost 10 bases and 0 bases respectively, with 14 bases between them. The CDR3 totals 14 residues. The CDR3 nucleotides are TGTGCCACAGCGACTAGTCATAGCACAGATACGCAGTATTTT. Residues: CATATSHSTDTQYF.

The CDR3 loop reads CASSVQGSGNEQFF. CDR3 nucleotide sequence: TGTGCCAGCAGCGTACAGGGATCCGGCAATGAGCAGTTCTTC. The V and J genes are TRBV9 and TRBJ2-1; a weak D match, TRBD1 (5 bases). CDR3 length equals 14 residues. Germline assignment: CDR1 SGDLS and CDR2 YYNGEE. The V gene lost 1 base and the J gene lost 6 bases, with 11 bases spanning the gap.

The gene calls are TRBV5-6 and TRBJ1-1; maybe TRBD1 (6 bases). Deletions cut 2 bases from V and 4 bases from J, with 12 bases between. Germline V gives CDR1 SGHDT, CDR2 YYEEEE. This CDR3 contains 14 residues. Written as DNA, the CDR3 is TGTGCCAGCAGCTTACAGGGTGGAACCACTGAAGCTTTCTTT. Translated: CASSLQGGTTEAFF.

This clone was counted a few times. This chain uses TRBV2 with TRBJ1-1; no definite D call. The CDR3 is made up of 14 amino acids. V lost 2 bases to trimming and J lost 0 bases, with 7 bases between them. Germline loops: CDR1 SNHLY, CDR2 FYNNEI. CDR3: CASSETRMNTEAFF. DNA of the CDR3: TGTGCCAGCAGTGAAACGAGAATGAACACTGAAGCTTTCTTT. The full variable domain, its missing parts supplied by reference TRBV2 and TRBJ1-1, is EPEVTQTPSHQVTQMGQEVILRCVPISNHLYFYWYRQILGQKVEFLVSFYNNEISEKSEIFDDQFSVERPDGSNFTLKIRSTKLEDSAMYFCASSETRMNTEAFFGQGTRLTVV.

CDR3 residues: CASSLGQPLQPQHF. The CDR3 nucleotides are TGTGCCAGCAGCCTCGGACAGCCGCTTCAGCCCCAGCATTTT. The chain is built from TRBV5-8 and TRBJ1-5; maybe TRBD1 (6 bases). Trimming shortened V by 4 bases and J by 6 bases, and 14 bases separated the two germline ends. CDR3 length equals 14 residues. Looked up from germline, CDR1 is SGHTS and CDR2 is YDEGEE.

This chain connects TRBV4-2 to TRBJ2-5; 7 bases line up with TRBD1. Germline CDR1 is LGHNA and CDR2 is YNFKEQ. The CDR3 totals 14 residues. Trimming at V came to 4 bases and at J to 4 bases, leaving 6 bases not matched to a gene. The CDR3 bases are TGTGCCAGCAGCCCGAGGACAGGAAGAGAGACCCAGTACTTC. It yields the protein CASSPRTGRETQYF.

This clone occurred a few times. The chain is built from TRBV27 and TRBJ2-7, with TRBD1 matching over 8 bases. V lost 5 bases, J lost 3 bases, and 12 bases stayed unmatched. Looked up from germline, CDR1 is MNHEY and CDR2 is SMNVEV (reference sequence). The length of the CDR3 is 16 residues. The CDR3 is CASSISTGGMGYEQYF. CDR3 coding DNA: TGTGCCAGCAGTATTTCTACAGGGGGTATGGGCTACGAGCAGTACTTC.

This chain links TRBV10-3 with TRBJ2-5, with 13 positions matching TRBD2. Germline V CDR1 and CDR2: ENHRY, SYGVKD. V shed 5 bases, J shed 1 base, and the junction held 13 bases outside the gene matches. The CDR3 consists of 19 residues. The CDR3: CAISPATSGRPRFQETQYF. For the CDR3, the DNA is TGTGCCATCAGTCCAGCGACTAGCGGGAGGCCCCGATTCCAAGAGACCCAGTACTTC.

This sequence joins TRBV9 and TRBJ2-1, with D perhaps matching TRBD2 (5 bases). The V gene's germline CDR1 is SGDLS and CDR2 YYNGEE. V dropped 2 bases and J dropped 3 bases, with 12 bases sitting between them. The CDR3 length is 15 residues. In DNA form, the CDR3 reads TGTGCCAGCAGCGTGGAAGGAGGAAGCTACAATGAGCAGTTCTTC. Translated: CASSVEGGSYNEQFF.

By sample fraction, this clone is medium-sized (0.01 to 0.1%). V gene TRBV6-5 combines with J gene TRBJ1-2; maybe TRBD1 (6 bases). The germline gives CDR1 MNHEY, CDR2 SVGAGI. V was shortened by 4 bases and J by 3 bases, with 15 bases between the two germline ends. The CDR3 runs to 15 residues. The CDR3 DNA sequence: TGTGCCAGCAGTTCACAATGGGGGCTGGACTATGGCTACACCTTC. Translation gives CASSSQWGLDYGYTF.

The chain combines TRBV6-5 with TRBJ2-3, with 9 bases lining up with TRBD1. The V segment lost 1 base and the J segment 2 bases; nucleotides outside the gene matches: 1. From germline, CDR1 is MNHEY and CDR2 SVGAGI. The CDR3 consists of 15 residues. CDR3 sequence reads: CASSYWDRDTDTQYF. CDR3 nucleotide sequence: TGTGCCAGCAGTTACTGGGACAGGGACACAGATACGCAGTATTTT.

This clone was observed a single time. The chain employs TRBV6-1 and TRBJ1-2; D call uncertain. Germline assignment: CDR1 MNHNS and CDR2 SASEGT. The CDR3 has 14 residues. V shed 8 bases and J shed 5 bases, with 18 bases lying between them. CDR3 DNA: TGTGCCAGCCGCCTCCCGGGAATAGGGTATGGCTACACCTTC. It codes for CASRLPGIGYGYTF.

The CDR3 region has the DNA TGTGCCAGCAGCTTGGGACAGGCAGATGGCTACACCTTC. Translation: CASSLGQADGYTF. V is TRBV5-4 and J is TRBJ1-2, with a tentative D call TRBD1 (6 bases). The CDR3 is 13 residues long. The V and J ends lost 0 bases and 6 bases respectively, with 9 bases between them. CDR1 and CDR2 from the germline V gene are SGHNT and YYREEE (reference sequence). Using reference TRBV5-4 and TRBJ1-2 for the parts outside the CDR3, the full variable domain is ETGVTQSPTHLIKTRGQQVTLRCSSQSGHNTVSWYQQALGQGPQFIFQYYREEENGRGNFPPRFSGLQFPNYSSELNVNALELDDSALYLCASSLGQADGYTFGSGTRLTVV.